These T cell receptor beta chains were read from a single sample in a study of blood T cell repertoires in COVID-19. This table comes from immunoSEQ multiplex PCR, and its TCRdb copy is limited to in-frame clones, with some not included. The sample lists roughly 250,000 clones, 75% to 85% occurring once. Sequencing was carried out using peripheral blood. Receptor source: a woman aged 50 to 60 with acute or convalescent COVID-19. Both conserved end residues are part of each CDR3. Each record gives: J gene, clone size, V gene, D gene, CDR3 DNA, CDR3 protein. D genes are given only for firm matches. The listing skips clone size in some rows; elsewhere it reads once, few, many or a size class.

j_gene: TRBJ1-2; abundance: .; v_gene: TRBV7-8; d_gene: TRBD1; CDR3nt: TGTGCCAGCAGCCCAACAGGGGCCACGGACTATGGCTACACCTTC; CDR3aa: CASSPTGATDYGYTF
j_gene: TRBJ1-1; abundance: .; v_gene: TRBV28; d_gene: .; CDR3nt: TGTGCCAGCAGTTTGGTGATGAGCACTGAAGCTTTCTTT; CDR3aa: CASSLVMSTEAFF
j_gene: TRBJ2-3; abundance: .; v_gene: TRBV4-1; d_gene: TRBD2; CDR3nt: TGCGCCAGCAGCCAATATACCGCACGATCTAGCGGGAGCAAAACAGATACGCAGTATTTT; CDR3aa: CASSQYTARSSGSKTDTQYF
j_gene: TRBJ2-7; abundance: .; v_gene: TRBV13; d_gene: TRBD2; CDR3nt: TGTGCCAGCAGCTTAACGCTAGCGGGGGGGCCGTCTTTCCCCGAGCAGTACTTC; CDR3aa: CASSLTLAGGPSFPEQYF
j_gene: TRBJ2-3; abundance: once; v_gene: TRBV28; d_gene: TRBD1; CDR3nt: TGTGCCAGCATCCCAGGGGGCTCGGGCACAGATACGCAGTATTTT; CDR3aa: CASIPGGSGTDTQYF
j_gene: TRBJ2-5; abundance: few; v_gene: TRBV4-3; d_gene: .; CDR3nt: TGCGCCAGCAGCCAAGCCCTTTACGGGATTGGGGAGACCCAGTACTTC; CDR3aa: CASSQALYGIGETQYF
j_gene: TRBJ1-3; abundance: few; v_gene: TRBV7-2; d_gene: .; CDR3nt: TGTGCCAGCAGCCAACAGATTTCTGGAAACACCATATATTTT; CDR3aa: CASSQQISGNTIYF
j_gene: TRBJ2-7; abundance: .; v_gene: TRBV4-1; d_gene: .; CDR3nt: TGCGCCAGCAGCCAAGCACAGGGAAGGGACTACGAGCAGTACTTC; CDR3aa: CASSQAQGRDYEQYF
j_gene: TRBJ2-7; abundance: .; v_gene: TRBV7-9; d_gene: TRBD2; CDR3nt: TGTGCCAGCAGCACACCGCCTAGCGGGACCGACTACGAGCAGTACTTC; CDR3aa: CASSTPPSGTDYEQYF
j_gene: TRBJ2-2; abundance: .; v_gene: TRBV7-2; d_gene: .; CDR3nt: TGTGCCAGCAGCCTGAGCGGACGTTCGGGGGAGCTGTTTTTT; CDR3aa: CASSLSGRSGELFF
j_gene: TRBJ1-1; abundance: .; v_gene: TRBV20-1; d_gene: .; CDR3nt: TGCAGTGCTGGCGGGACGGAAGCTTTCTTT; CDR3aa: CSAGGTEAFF
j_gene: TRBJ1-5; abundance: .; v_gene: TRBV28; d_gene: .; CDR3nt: TGTGCCAGCAGTTTATTAAGGCAGGCTGGCAATCAGCCCCAGCATTTT; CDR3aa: CASSLLRQAGNQPQHF
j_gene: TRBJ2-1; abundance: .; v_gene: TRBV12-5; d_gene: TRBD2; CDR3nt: TGTGCTAGTGCCAATAGCGGGGCACGGAATGAGCAGTTCTTC; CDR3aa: CASANSGARNEQFF
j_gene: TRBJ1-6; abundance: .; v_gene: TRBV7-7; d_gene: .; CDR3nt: TGTGCTCGAGGCAGGAGCGCCCTGGGGGGTTCACCCCTCCACTTT; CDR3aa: CARGRSALGGSPLHF
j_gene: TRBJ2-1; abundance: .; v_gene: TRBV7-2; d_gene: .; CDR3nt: TGTGCCAGCAGCCCAGAGGAGCACCGATACAATGAGCAGTTCTTC; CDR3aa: CASSPEEHRYNEQFF
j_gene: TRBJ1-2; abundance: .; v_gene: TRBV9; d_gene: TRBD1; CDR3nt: TGTGCCAGCAGAGAAACGACAGGGGGTAACTATGGCTACACCTTC; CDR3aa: CASRETTGGNYGYTF
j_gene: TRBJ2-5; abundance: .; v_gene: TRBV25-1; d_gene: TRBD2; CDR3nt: TGTGCCAGCAGTGAATATTTCGGGAGGGAGACCCAGTACTTC; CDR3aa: CASSEYFGRETQYF
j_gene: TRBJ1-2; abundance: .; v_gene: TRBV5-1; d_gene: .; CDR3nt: TGCGCCAGCAGCTCGAACCCCGGGGAATATGGCTACACCTTC; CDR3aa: CASSSNPGEYGYTF
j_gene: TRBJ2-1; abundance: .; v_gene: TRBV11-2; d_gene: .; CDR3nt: TGTGCCAGCAGTTTGGGCGCGAGCCCCTACAATGAGCAGTTCTTC; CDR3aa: CASSLGASPYNEQFF
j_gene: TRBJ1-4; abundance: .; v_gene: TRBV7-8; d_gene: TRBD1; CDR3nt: TGTGCCAGCAGCTTAGGGGACAGGGAAAATGAAAAACTGTTTTTT; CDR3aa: CASSLGDRENEKLFF
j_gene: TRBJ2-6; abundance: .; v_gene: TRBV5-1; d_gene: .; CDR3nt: TGCGCCAGCAGCCTCGAGGTAGTCTCTGGGGCCAACGTCCTGACTTTC; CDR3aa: CASSLEVVSGANVLTF
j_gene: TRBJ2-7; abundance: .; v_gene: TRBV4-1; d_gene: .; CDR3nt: TGCGCCAGCAGCCCAGGGATTGTGGCGAGCGAGCAGTACTTC; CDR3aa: CASSPGIVASEQYF
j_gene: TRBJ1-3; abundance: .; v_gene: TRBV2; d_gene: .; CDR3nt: TGTGCCAGCAGTGTCGACGAGACTCCTTCGGTGACCATATATTTT; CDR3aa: CASSVDETPSVTIYF
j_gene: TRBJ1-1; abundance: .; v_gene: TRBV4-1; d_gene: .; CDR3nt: TGCGCCAGCAGCCGCTCAGGGTCCCTGAACACTGAAGCTTTCTTT; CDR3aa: CASSRSGSLNTEAFF
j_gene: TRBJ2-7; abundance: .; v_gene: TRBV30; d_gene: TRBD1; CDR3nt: TGTGCCTGGAGTGGACAGGGGGCCAACGAGCAGTACTTC; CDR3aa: CAWSGQGANEQYF